This T cell receptor (beta chain) was profiled in a study of T cells in Graves' hyperthyroidism and ophthalmopathy. Authors of the study amplified TCR beta CDR3 regions from RNA transcripts. A set of HTBI primers served as the primers for a first-round RT-PCR of the TCR CDR3. A single record per CDR3 protein comes from TCRdb applying MiXCR to the multiplex PCR reads. The data contain hundreds of thousands of distinct CDR3 sequences, about 17% of them singletons. The study defined stable Graves' hyperthyroidism as no ophthalmopathy progression within 18 months. Aged 18 to 65, the patients had hyperthyroidism that was newly diagnosed and had lasted under 2 months. Together with thyroid ultrasound, orbital computed tomography, serum thyroxine and TRAb, clinical symptoms were used for diagnoses. Study findings and constraints: Stable hyperthyroidism and ophthalmopathy were separated using 13 V-J signatures.

This clonotype was picked up many times. Its antigen is as yet unknown. This CDR3 has 15 residues. V dropped 4 bases and J dropped 2; count of bases not matched to a gene: 5. Germline CDR1 reads ENHRY; CDR2 reads SYGVKD. This chain joins TRBV10-3 and TRBJ1-1; 9 nucleotides agree with TRBD1. This sequence originates from a woman in her twenties or thirties with Graves' hyperthyroidism. Sequencing used blood. The CDR3 DNA follows: TGTGCCATCAGTGGTGGACAGGGGATAAACACTGAAGCTTTCTTT. It translates to CAISGGQGINTEAFF.